A single sample gave rise to the 14 T cell receptor beta chains below, sequenced in a study of siplizumab effects on memory and regulatory T cells (dated by TCRdb to between 2018 and 2020). Libraries were made using the immunoSEQ multiplex PCR assay. In TCRdb, the immuneACCESS table is reduced to in-frame sequences with V and J assigned. These tables do not hold every clone; where another copy was compared, an unresolved V gene accounts for under half, and the others remain unexplained. For this sample there are 9,200 or so clones; 55% to 75% appear just once. Approximately 61% of the sample rests with the top ten. The sequenced material came from effector memory CD8+ T cells sorted from blood. The intended sense of this specimen's cell subset or site label: unstimulated CD8+ effector memory T cells. Receptors originate from a human donor in good health.

V gene TRBV6-1 combines with J gene TRBJ2-2, with TRBD1 as a possible D gene (6 bases). CDR1 and CDR2 (germline): MNHNS, SASEGT. This CDR3 spans 14 amino acids. V gave up 5 bases and J gave up 6 bases, with 13 bases separating them. The CDR3 coding sequence is TGTGCCAGCAGTCCGACAGGAGACGCCGGGGAGCTGTTTTTT. The encoded protein is CASSPTGDAGELFF.

The chain combines TRBV4-1 with TRBJ2-7; either TRBD1 or TRBD2 may supply D (5 bases each). The germline CDR1 and CDR2 sequences are MGHRA and YSYEKL. This CDR3 comprises 12 residues. Trimming took off 0 bases at V and 10 bases at J, with 10 bases between the two ends. CDR3 DNA: TGCGCCAGCAGCCAAGAATCGGGGCCTCAGTACTTC. The encoded protein is CASSQESGPQYF.

The chain combines TRBV15 with TRBJ2-5; TRBD2 is a possible D gene (7 bases). The CDR3 totals 15 residues. Deletions cut 5 bases from V and 2 bases from J, with 15 bases between. Per the germline V gene, CDR1 is LNHNV and CDR2 is YYDKDF (reference sequence). CDR3 coding DNA: TGTGCCACCAGCGAGGGGGGGCAGAGACAAGAGACCCAGTACTTC. Translation: CATSEGGQRQETQYF.

This clone has just a few counts. The chain is built from TRBV29-1 and TRBJ2-7, with 7 nucleotides matching TRBD2. The germline V gene has CDR1 SQVTM and CDR2 ANQGSEA. V was clipped by 3 bases and J by 4 bases; unmatched bases: 12. The CDR3 spans 15 residues. CDR3 region: CSVENELGGVYEQYF. The CDR3 nucleotides are TGCAGCGTTGAGAACGAACTGGGGGGGGTGTACGAGCAGTACTTC.

The gene calls are TRBV18 and TRBJ2-5; 11 bases line up with TRBD1. Germline V gene data show CDR1 as KGHSH and CDR2 as LQKENI. J lost 2 bases, V lost 3 bases, and 8 bases had no gene match. This CDR3 comprises 17 residues. CDR3 nucleotide sequence: TGTGCCAGCTCACCGGGACAGGGGGGTGTGTTTCAAGAGACCCAGTACTTC. Protein sequence: CASSPGQGGVFQETQYF.

This clone occurred once. The chain carries TRBV7-6 and TRBJ2-7, with TRBD2 matching 13 bases. The germline CDR1 and CDR2 sequences are SGHVS and FNYEAQ. V trimming: 5 bases; J trimming: 0 bases; junction bases outside the gene matches: 13. The CDR3 is 19 amino acids. In DNA form, the CDR3 reads TGTGCCAGCAGCACCCAAGCGGGACTAGCGGGGCCTAGCTCCTACGAGCAGTACTTC. Its translation is CASSTQAGLAGPSSYEQYF.

V usage is TRBV27 and J usage is TRBJ2-7; 7 bases line up with TRBD1. CDR1 is MNHEY and CDR2 is SMNVEV in the germline V gene (reference sequence). V trimming: 7 bases; J trimming: 0 bases; junction bases outside the gene matches: 12. The CDR3 spans 16 residues. CDR3 protein: CASKINRGGSSYEQYF. Written as DNA, the CDR3 is TGTGCCAGCAAGATCAACAGGGGCGGTAGCTCCTACGAGCAGTACTTC.

This clone was observed a single time. The chain employs TRBV27 and TRBJ1-1; D uncertain. This CDR3 has 16 residues. Germline V gene data show CDR1 as MNHEY and CDR2 as SMNVEV (reference sequence). Trimming removed 5 bases at V and 0 bases at J, with 16 bases between. The DNA of the CDR3 is TGTGCCAGCAGTCCCCGAAAGGGTGGGATGAACACTGAAGCTTTCTTT. Protein: CASSPRKGGMNTEAFF.

The rearrangement uses TRBV6-5 and TRBJ2-2; D call uncertain. This CDR3 contains 14 residues. V lost 5 bases, J lost 5 bases, and 12 bases lay in between. The germline gives CDR1 MNHEY, CDR2 SVGAGI. Here the CDR3 reads CASSVAGETGELFF. The CDR3 coding sequence is TGTGCCAGCAGTGTGGCAGGAGAGACCGGGGAGCTGTTTTTT.

The rearrangement joins TRBV4-2 to TRBJ2-2; 7 positions agree with TRBD1. The CDR3 sequence is 11 residues long. The germline CDR1 and CDR2 sequences are LGHNA and YNFKEQ. The ends lost 7 bases at V and 13 bases at J; junction bases unmatched: 6. CDR3 nucleotides: TGTGCCAGCAAAGCGACAGGGTTGCTGTTTTTT. It yields the protein CASKATGLLFF.

This clone appeared a few times. This chain connects TRBV6-4 to TRBJ2-3; the D gene is possibly TRBD2 (5 bases). V was trimmed by 3 bases and J by 1 base, leaving 5 bases between them. The CDR3 consists of 13 residues. Germline V gives CDR1 MRHNA, CDR2 SNTAGT. The DNA for the CDR3 is TGTGCCAGCAGTGAAGCGGGCACAGATACGCAGTATTTT. It translates to CASSEAGTDTQYF.

This clone was seen once. The chain uses TRBV7-9 and TRBJ2-2; 14 bases agree with TRBD2. The CDR3 extends over 19 amino acids. Germline values: CDR1 SEHNR, CDR2 FQNEAQ (reference sequence). J lost 4 bases, V lost 2 bases, and 9 bases had no gene match. The CDR3 loop reads CASSLPAGLAGESTGELFF. In nucleotides, the CDR3 is TGTGCCAGCAGCTTACCCGCGGGACTAGCGGGAGAGAGCACCGGGGAGCTGTTTTTT.

V usage is TRBV9 and J usage is TRBJ2-7; no reliable D call. Germline V lookup: CDR1 SGDLS, CDR2 YYNGEE. The CDR3 is made up of 13 amino acids. V was cut by 3 bases and J by 2 bases, with 9 bases left in between. The CDR3 spells CASSAELAYEQYF. In DNA, the CDR3 is TGTGCCAGCAGCGCCGAACTGGCCTACGAGCAGTACTTC.

The rearrangement joins TRBV7-2 to TRBJ2-1; no clear D. The V gene's germline CDR1 is SGHTA and CDR2 FQGNSA. The CDR3 spans 14 residues. Deletions cut 3 bases from V and 2 bases from J, with 8 bases between. Here the CDR3 DNA reads TGTGCCAGCAGCTTTGTAGGCCCCTACAATGAGCAGTTCTTC. Amino acid sequence: CASSFVGPYNEQFF.